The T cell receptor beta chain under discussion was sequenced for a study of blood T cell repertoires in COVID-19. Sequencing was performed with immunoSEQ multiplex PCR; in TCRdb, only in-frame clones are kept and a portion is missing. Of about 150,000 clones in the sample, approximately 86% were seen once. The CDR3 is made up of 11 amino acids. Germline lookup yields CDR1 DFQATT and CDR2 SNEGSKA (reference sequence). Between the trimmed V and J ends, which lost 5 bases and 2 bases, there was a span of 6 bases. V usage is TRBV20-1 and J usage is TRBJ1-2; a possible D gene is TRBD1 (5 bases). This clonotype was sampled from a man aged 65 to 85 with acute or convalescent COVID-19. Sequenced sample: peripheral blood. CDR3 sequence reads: CSADRNYGYTF. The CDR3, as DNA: TGCAGTGCTGACAGAAACTATGGCTACACCTTC.